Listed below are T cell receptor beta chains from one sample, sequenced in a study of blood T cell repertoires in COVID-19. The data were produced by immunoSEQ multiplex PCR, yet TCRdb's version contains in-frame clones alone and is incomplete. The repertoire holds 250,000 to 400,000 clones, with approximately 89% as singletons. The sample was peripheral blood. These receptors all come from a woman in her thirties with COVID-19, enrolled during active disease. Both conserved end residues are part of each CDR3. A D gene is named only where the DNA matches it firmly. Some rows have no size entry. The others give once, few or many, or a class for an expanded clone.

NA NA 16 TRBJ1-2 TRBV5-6 TGTGCCAGCAGCCCCACGGGGGGCCCGACGGGCTATGGCTACACCTTC CASSPTGGPTGYGYTF
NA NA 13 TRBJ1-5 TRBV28 TGTGCCAGTTCGACGGCTACAGCTCAGCCCCAGCATTTT CASSTATAQPQHF
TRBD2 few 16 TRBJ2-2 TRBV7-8 TGTGCCAGCAGCTTTATTACCGGGGGGGCGGCCGGGGAGCTGTTTTTT CASSFITGGAAGELFF
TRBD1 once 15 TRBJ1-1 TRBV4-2 TGTGCCAGCAGCCAAGGGGGACAGGGAGGCACTGAAGCTTTCTTT CASSQGGQGGTEAFF
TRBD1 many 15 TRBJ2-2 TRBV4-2 TGTGCCAGCAGCCCGTCGGGACAGGGGACCGGGGAGCTGTTTTTT CASSPSGQGTGELFF
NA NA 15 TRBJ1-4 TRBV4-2 TGTGCCAGCAGCCCCCCGGGGAGGACTAATGAAAAACTGTTTTTT CASSPPGRTNEKLFF
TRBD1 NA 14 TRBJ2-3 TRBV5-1 TGCGCCAGCAGCCCCGGACAGGGTCAAGATACGCAGTATTTT CASSPGQGQDTQYF
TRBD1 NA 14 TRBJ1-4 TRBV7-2 TGTGCCAGCAGCAGAGGGACAGGGTATGAAAAACTGTTTTTT CASSRGTGYEKLFF
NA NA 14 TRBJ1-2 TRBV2 TGTGCCAGCTCCAGAGAGACAGCGGGCTATGGCTACACCTTC CASSRETAGYGYTF
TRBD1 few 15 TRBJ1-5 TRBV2 TGTGCCAGCTCCCGGACAGGGGGAGGCAATCAGCCCCAGCATTTT CASSRTGGGNQPQHF
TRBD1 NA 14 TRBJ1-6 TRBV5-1 TGCGCCAGCAGCTTGACAGGGGGTAATTCACCCCTCCACTTT CASSLTGGNSPLHF